This T cell receptor beta chain was captured in a study of blood T cell repertoires in COVID-19. On the study more broadly: COVID-19 samples from acute and convalescent phases originated in the United States, Italy and Spain. PBMCs, B-cell-depleted T cells, or T cells were the source of the cDNA or gDNA that made up the material.

Trimming cost V 4 bases and J 2 bases, with 8 bases left between them. CDR1 and CDR2 (germline): LNHDA, SQIVND (reference sequence). This CDR3 contains 13 residues. As processed by the authors: Estimation of nucleated cell counts relied on the amplification of reference gene primers. Repertoires were generated with immunoSEQ multiplex PCR, while TCRdb's copy carries only in-frame clones and drops some. The DNA was the basis for D and trimming; V, J and clone size are from that table. Among over 250,000 clones, around 90% were seen once, and the ten largest hold roughly 2.2%. The specimen sequenced was peripheral blood. The clonotype was recovered from a man aged 50 or older with acute or convalescent COVID-19. V gene TRBV19 combines with J gene TRBJ2-5; no reliable D call. The CDR3 here is CASSNYPQETQYF. The CDR3 coding sequence is TGTGCCAGTAGTAACTACCCTCAAGAGACCCAGTACTTC. Full variable domain (remainder filled in from reference TRBV19 and TRBJ2-5): DGGITQSPKYLFRKEGQNVTLSCEQNLNHDAMYWYRQDPGQGLRLIYYSQIVNDFQKGDIAEGYSVSREKKESFPLTVTSAQKNPTAFYLCASSNYPQETQYFGPGTRLLVL.